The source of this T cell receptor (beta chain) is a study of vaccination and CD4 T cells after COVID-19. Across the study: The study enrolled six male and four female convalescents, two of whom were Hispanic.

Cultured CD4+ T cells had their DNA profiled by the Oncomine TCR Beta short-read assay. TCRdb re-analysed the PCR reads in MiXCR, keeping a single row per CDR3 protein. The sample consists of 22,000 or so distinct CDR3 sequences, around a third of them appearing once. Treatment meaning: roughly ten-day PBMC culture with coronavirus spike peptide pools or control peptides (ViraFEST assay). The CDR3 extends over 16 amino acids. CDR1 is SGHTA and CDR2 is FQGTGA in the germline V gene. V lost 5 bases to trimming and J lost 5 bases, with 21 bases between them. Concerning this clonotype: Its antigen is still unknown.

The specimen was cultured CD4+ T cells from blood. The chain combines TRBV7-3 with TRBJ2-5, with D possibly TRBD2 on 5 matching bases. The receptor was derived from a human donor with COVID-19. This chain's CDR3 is CASSQGGQINRETQYF. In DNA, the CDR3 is TGTGCCAGCAGCCAAGGCGGGCAAATAAATCGGGAGACCCAGTACTTC.